This T cell receptor (beta chain) emerged from a study of blood T cell repertoires in COVID-19. Study summary: Samples of COVID-19 (acute and convalescent) were obtained from the United States, Italy and Spain. T cells, B-cell-depleted T cells, or PBMCs supplied cDNA or gDNA.

This clone has only one observation. V lost 4 bases to trimming and J lost 4 bases, with 14 bases between them. Germline lookup yields CDR1 SEHNR and CDR2 FQNEAQ (reference sequence). This CDR3 has 15 residues. Clinical history as reported by participants underpinned cohort assignment. Data came from immunoSEQ multiplex PCR; TCRdb stores just in-frame clones and leaves some out. The sample lists about 480,000 clones; 88% were seen once. The chain combines TRBV7-9 with TRBJ2-4; D possibly corresponds to TRBD1 (8 bases). This receptor was identified in a woman aged 55-70 years who had recovered from COVID-19. The sequenced sample was PBMCs or T cells enriched from blood (not recorded which). Here the CDR3 DNA reads TGTGCCAGCAGCTGGACTAGGACAGGGAAAAACATTCAGTACTTC. Protein: CASSWTRTGKNIQYF.